This is a list of T cell receptor beta chains from one sample in a study of PD-1 blockade in classical Hodgkin lymphoma. The method was immunoSEQ multiplex PCR; TCRdb's version includes in-frame clones alone and lacks a portion of them. The sample records roughly 13,000 clones, approximately 78% being singletons. The sequencing used peripheral blood mononuclear cells (PBMCs), collected before the second cycle of nivolumab. These receptors all stem from a human donor with classical Hodgkin lymphoma. The CDR3 runs from the conserved cysteine through the conserved F or W. D genes are given only for firm matches. Not all rows give a size; the values are once, few, many and, for expanded clones, a class.

CDR3aa: CASSEEGTSTDTQYF; CDR3nt: TGTGCCAGCAGTGAAGAGGGGACTAGCACAGATACGCAGTATTTT; d_gene: .; j_gene: TRBJ2-3; v_gene: TRBV2; abundance: .
CDR3aa: CASSLVGGAGDTQYF; CDR3nt: TGTGCCAGCAGCTTAGTAGGTGGGGCTGGAGATACGCAGTATTTT; d_gene: .; j_gene: TRBJ2-3; v_gene: TRBV7-2; abundance: .
CDR3aa: CASSYRGPSLNEKLFF; CDR3nt: TGTGCCAGCAGTTACAGGGGGCCCAGCTTAAATGAAAAACTGTTTTTT; d_gene: TRBD1; j_gene: TRBJ1-4; v_gene: TRBV6-5; abundance: .
CDR3aa: CASSQSTGTQETQYF; CDR3nt: TGCGCCAGCAGTCAATCGACAGGTACACAAGAGACCCAGTACTTC; d_gene: .; j_gene: TRBJ2-5; v_gene: TRBV23-1; abundance: .
CDR3aa: CASSRTGAMNIQYF; CDR3nt: TGTGCCAGCAGCCGGACAGGCGCAATGAACATTCAGTACTTC; d_gene: TRBD1; j_gene: TRBJ2-4; v_gene: TRBV7-2; abundance: .
CDR3aa: CASSLVFEPSKTIYF; CDR3nt: TGTGCCAGCAGCTTAGTGTTTGAGCCTTCCAAAACCATATATTTT; d_gene: .; j_gene: TRBJ1-3; v_gene: TRBV7-2; abundance: .
CDR3aa: CASSLRPSTDTQYF; CDR3nt: TGTGCCAGCAGCTTAAGACCCAGCACAGATACGCAGTATTTT; d_gene: .; j_gene: TRBJ2-3; v_gene: TRBV11-2; abundance: once
CDR3aa: CASSLEGSIRGTQYF; CDR3nt: TGTGCCAGCAGCTTAGAGGGTAGCATACGAGGGACCCAGTACTTC; d_gene: .; j_gene: TRBJ2-5; v_gene: TRBV7-2; abundance: once
CDR3aa: CASSKGPGTGSSFWSYEQYF; CDR3nt: TGTGCCAGCAGCAAAGGTCCCGGGACAGGGTCGAGTTTCTGGTCCTACGAGCAGTACTTC; d_gene: .; j_gene: TRBJ2-7; v_gene: TRBV21-1; abundance: .
CDR3aa: CASSYRGRFITEAFF; CDR3nt: TGTGCCAGCAGTTACAGGGGGCGTTTTATCACTGAAGCTTTCTTT; d_gene: TRBD1; j_gene: TRBJ1-1; v_gene: TRBV6-5; abundance: .
CDR3aa: CASSLLFPVSSGANVLTF; CDR3nt: TGCGCCAGCAGCTTGTTATTCCCGGTGAGCTCTGGGGCCAACGTCCTGACTTTC; d_gene: .; j_gene: TRBJ2-6; v_gene: TRBV5-1; abundance: medium-sized
CDR3aa: CAWSVRGALLFNTGELFF; CDR3nt: TGTGCCTGGAGTGTACGGGGAGCGCTCCTTTTTAACACCGGGGAGCTGTTTTTT; d_gene: .; j_gene: TRBJ2-2; v_gene: TRBV30; abundance: .
CDR3aa: CASSPLSSGTTDTQYF; CDR3nt: TGTGCCAGCTCACCACTTTCTAGCGGGACCACAGATACGCAGTATTTT; d_gene: TRBD2; j_gene: TRBJ2-3; v_gene: TRBV18; abundance: .
CDR3aa: CASSPTGGDGYTF; CDR3nt: TGTGCCAGCTCACCGACAGGAGGAGATGGCTACACCTTC; d_gene: .; j_gene: TRBJ1-2; v_gene: TRBV18; abundance: .
CDR3aa: CASSVVAGGRDEQYF; CDR3nt: TGTGCCAGCAGCGTAGTAGCGGGGGGAAGAGACGAGCAGTACTTC; d_gene: TRBD2; j_gene: TRBJ2-7; v_gene: TRBV9; abundance: .
CDR3aa: CASGRGGAWPNTEAFF; CDR3nt: TGTGCCAGCGGTAGAGGGGGCGCTTGGCCGAACACTGAAGCTTTCTTT; d_gene: TRBD1; j_gene: TRBJ1-1; v_gene: TRBV27; abundance: few
CDR3aa: CASSYSYRGGTEAFF; CDR3nt: TGTGCCAGCAGTTACTCTTACAGGGGAGGAACTGAAGCTTTCTTT; d_gene: TRBD1; j_gene: TRBJ1-1; v_gene: TRBV6-5; abundance: .
CDR3aa: CASSLNTEAFF; CDR3nt: TGCGCCAGCAGCTTGAACACTGAAGCTTTCTTT; d_gene: .; j_gene: TRBJ1-1; v_gene: TRBV5-1; abundance: .
CDR3aa: CASSQVVTVMNTEAFF; CDR3nt: TGCGCCAGCAGCCAAGTGGTTACAGTCATGAACACTGAAGCTTTCTTT; d_gene: .; j_gene: TRBJ1-1; v_gene: TRBV4-1; abundance: medium-sized
CDR3aa: CASTISGGYTGELFF; CDR3nt: TGTGCCAGCACCATTAGCGGGGGGTACACCGGGGAGCTGTTTTTT; d_gene: TRBD2; j_gene: TRBJ2-2; v_gene: TRBV28; abundance: .
CDR3aa: CASSLGTDQPQHF; CDR3nt: TGTGCCAGCAGCCTGGGGACAGATCAGCCCCAGCATTTT; d_gene: TRBD1; j_gene: TRBJ1-5; v_gene: TRBV7-6; abundance: .
CDR3aa: CASSLAVGNFGYTF; CDR3nt: TGTGCCAGCAGCTTAGCGGTAGGAAACTTTGGCTACACCTTC; d_gene: .; j_gene: TRBJ1-2; v_gene: TRBV7-2; abundance: few
CDR3aa: CASSFGGLGGYTF; CDR3nt: TGTGCCAGCAGTTTTGGAGGGCTGGGGGGCTACACCTTC; d_gene: .; j_gene: TRBJ1-2; v_gene: TRBV28; abundance: once
CDR3aa: CASSRSAGTEAFF; CDR3nt: TGTGCCAGCTCACGGTCCGCTGGCACTGAAGCTTTCTTT; d_gene: .; j_gene: TRBJ1-1; v_gene: TRBV18; abundance: .
CDR3aa: CASSWRQGASNEQFF; CDR3nt: TGTGCCAGCAGCTGGCGACAGGGAGCGAGCAATGAGCAGTTCTTC; d_gene: TRBD1; j_gene: TRBJ2-1; v_gene: TRBV7-2; abundance: .
CDR3aa: CASSLRVGGNTIYF; CDR3nt: TGTGCCAGCAGCTTACGTGTCGGGGGAAACACCATATATTTT; d_gene: .; j_gene: TRBJ1-3; v_gene: TRBV13; abundance: .
CDR3aa: CASREDGNTEAFF; CDR3nt: TGCGCCAGCAGGGAAGACGGGAACACTGAAGCTTTCTTT; d_gene: .; j_gene: TRBJ1-1; v_gene: TRBV10-2; abundance: .
CDR3aa: CASSIIRFRAGANTGELFF; CDR3nt: TGTGCCAGTAGTATTATACGGTTCCGGGCGGGGGCGAACACCGGGGAGCTGTTTTTT; d_gene: TRBD2; j_gene: TRBJ2-2; v_gene: TRBV19; abundance: .
CDR3aa: CASSLRDTNYGYTF; CDR3nt: TGTGCCAGCTCACTTCGGGACACAAACTATGGCTACACCTTC; d_gene: .; j_gene: TRBJ1-2; v_gene: TRBV18; abundance: .
CDR3aa: CASSGGQGLHNEQFF; CDR3nt: TGTGCCAGCAGTGGGGGACAGGGGCTTCACAATGAGCAGTTCTTC; d_gene: TRBD1; j_gene: TRBJ2-1; v_gene: TRBV2; abundance: .
CDR3aa: CASLAGTTNTGELFF; CDR3nt: TGTGCCAGCCTTGCCGGGACAACGAACACCGGGGAGCTGTTTTTT; d_gene: .; j_gene: TRBJ2-2; v_gene: TRBV6-5; abundance: .
CDR3aa: CASSQGPNEKLFF; CDR3nt: TGCGCCAGCAGCCAAGGACCCAATGAAAAACTGTTTTTT; d_gene: .; j_gene: TRBJ1-4; v_gene: TRBV4-3; abundance: .
CDR3aa: CAISGGTGQRYGYTF; CDR3nt: TGTGCCATCAGTGGGGGGACGGGACAGCGCTATGGCTACACCTTC; d_gene: TRBD1; j_gene: TRBJ1-2; v_gene: TRBV10-3; abundance: .
CDR3aa: CASSLVSSGGTDTQYF; CDR3nt: TGTGCCAGCAGCTTAGTTTCCAGCGGGGGCACAGATACGCAGTATTTT; d_gene: TRBD2; j_gene: TRBJ2-3; v_gene: TRBV7-9; abundance: .
CDR3aa: CASSLGLKPWGIQYF; CDR3nt: TGTGCCAGCAGCTTGGGTTTGAAGCCCTGGGGCATTCAGTACTTC; d_gene: .; j_gene: TRBJ2-4; v_gene: TRBV11-2; abundance: .
CDR3aa: CASSQDTADYGYTF; CDR3nt: TGCGCCAGCAGCCAAGATACGGCAGACTATGGCTACACCTTC; d_gene: .; j_gene: TRBJ1-2; v_gene: TRBV4-3; abundance: few
CDR3aa: CASGPVGTHYGYTF; CDR3nt: TGTGCTAGTGGCCCCGTGGGGACCCATTATGGCTACACCTTC; d_gene: .; j_gene: TRBJ1-2; v_gene: TRBV12-5; abundance: .
CDR3aa: CASSQDPGGGADEQFF; CDR3nt: TGCGCCAGCAGCCAAGATCCCGGCGGGGGGGCAGATGAGCAGTTCTTC; d_gene: TRBD2; j_gene: TRBJ2-1; v_gene: TRBV4-3; abundance: .
CDR3aa: CASSFQAGNTGELFF; CDR3nt: TGCGCCAGCAGTTTCCAGGCGGGGAACACCGGGGAGCTGTTTTTT; d_gene: .; j_gene: TRBJ2-2; v_gene: TRBV5-1; abundance: medium-sized
CDR3aa: CASRRQGMGTGELFF; CDR3nt: TGTGCCAGCAGAAGACAGGGGATGGGTACCGGGGAGCTGTTTTTT; d_gene: TRBD1; j_gene: TRBJ2-2; v_gene: TRBV6-5; abundance: .
CDR3aa: CASSATSLREQYF; CDR3nt: TGTGCCAGCAGTGCTACCAGCTTACGGGAGCAGTACTTC; d_gene: .; j_gene: TRBJ2-7; v_gene: TRBV25-1; abundance: once
CDR3aa: CASSTGQAATNEQFF; CDR3nt: TGCGCCAGCAGCACCGGACAGGCGGCCACCAATGAGCAGTTCTTC; d_gene: TRBD1; j_gene: TRBJ2-1; v_gene: TRBV5-1; abundance: .
CDR3aa: CAISDKSYNSPLHF; CDR3nt: TGTGCCATCAGTGACAAATCCTATAATTCACCCCTCCACTTT; d_gene: .; j_gene: TRBJ1-6; v_gene: TRBV10-3; abundance: few
CDR3aa: CASSLGGQPRGYEQYF; CDR3nt: TGTGCCAGCAGCTTGGGAGGGCAACCTAGGGGGTACGAGCAGTACTTC; d_gene: .; j_gene: TRBJ2-7; v_gene: TRBV5-4; abundance: .
CDR3aa: CSVRGAGGPYEQYF; CDR3nt: TGCAGCGTCCGAGGGGCGGGGGGGCCGTACGAGCAGTACTTC; d_gene: TRBD2; j_gene: TRBJ2-7; v_gene: TRBV29-1; abundance: once
CDR3aa: CASSPRDRQNSPLHF; CDR3nt: TGTGCCAGCAGTCCACGGGACAGACAAAATTCACCCCTCCACTTT; d_gene: TRBD1; j_gene: TRBJ1-6; v_gene: TRBV6-6; abundance: .
CDR3aa: CASSEAIETQYF; CDR3nt: TGTGCCAGCAGCGAGGCCATCGAGACCCAGTACTTC; d_gene: .; j_gene: TRBJ2-5; v_gene: TRBV7-2; abundance: .
CDR3aa: CASSPRWGTNYGYTF; CDR3nt: TGTGCCAGCTCACCACGCTGGGGGACTAACTATGGCTACACCTTC; d_gene: .; j_gene: TRBJ1-2; v_gene: TRBV18; abundance: .
CDR3aa: CASRRLDRAKADTQYF; CDR3nt: TGTGCCAGCAGGAGACTGGACAGGGCTAAGGCAGATACGCAGTATTTT; d_gene: TRBD1; j_gene: TRBJ2-3; v_gene: TRBV27; abundance: .
CDR3aa: CASSATGTGGDSYNEQFF; CDR3nt: TGTGCCAGCTCAGCAACCGGGACAGGGGGCGATTCCTACAATGAGCAGTTCTTC; d_gene: TRBD1; j_gene: TRBJ2-1; v_gene: TRBV18; abundance: few
CDR3aa: CASSSPAGGEQYF; CDR3nt: TGTGCCAGCAGTTCACCGGCGGGGGGCGAGCAGTACTTC; d_gene: TRBD2; j_gene: TRBJ2-7; v_gene: TRBV7-9; abundance: .
CDR3aa: CASSWGGLGTEAFF; CDR3nt: TGTGCCAGCAGCTGGGGGGGTCTTGGCACTGAAGCTTTCTTT; d_gene: .; j_gene: TRBJ1-1; v_gene: TRBV5-5; abundance: once
CDR3aa: CASRQTRRSIDTEAFF; CDR3nt: TGCGCCAGCAGACAGACCCGACGGAGTATTGACACTGAAGCTTTCTTT; d_gene: .; j_gene: TRBJ1-1; v_gene: TRBV5-1; abundance: .
CDR3aa: CASGAGAGTDTQYF; CDR3nt: TGTGCCAGCGGGGCGGGGGCAGGCACAGATACGCAGTATTTT; d_gene: .; j_gene: TRBJ2-3; v_gene: TRBV10-3; abundance: once
CDR3aa: CAWRDYQFSYEQYF; CDR3nt: TGTGCCTGGAGGGACTACCAATTTTCCTACGAGCAGTACTTC; d_gene: .; j_gene: TRBJ2-7; v_gene: TRBV30; abundance: .